The rows below give T cell receptor beta chains drawn from one sample of a study of T cell responses to AZD1222 COVID-19 vaccine. Clones were sequenced by immunoSEQ multiplex PCR, and TCRdb holds only the in-frame ones, with some missing. The repertoire includes over 95,000 clones, roughly 90% of them detected once, and less than 3.5% sits in the top ten. Sequencing used peripheral blood, obtained on day 0 of AZD1222 vaccination. The source is an adult in good health. Each CDR3 is given with its conserved first and last residue. Each record gives: D gene, V gene, clone size, J gene, CDR3 protein, CDR3 DNA. The D gene is left open where the match is weak. For some rows the clone size is stated as once, few or many, or as a class when expanded; others skip it.

.	TRBV9	.	TRBJ2-2	CASSTTGTGELFF	TGTGCCAGCAGCACAACGGGCACCGGGGAGCTGTTTTTT
.	TRBV11-2	.	TRBJ2-3	CASSLGLGADTQYF	TGTGCCAGCAGCTTAGGGCTAGGGGCAGATACGCAGTATTTT
.	TRBV7-9	.	TRBJ1-1	CASSELNTAEAFF	TGTGCCAGCAGCGAGCTGAACACAGCAGAAGCTTTCTTT
.	TRBV15	.	TRBJ1-3	CATSRDPRGSGNTIYF	TGTGCCACCAGCAGAGATCCCAGGGGTTCTGGAAACACCATATATTTT
.	TRBV30	.	TRBJ1-4	CAWGPGGAGEKLFF	TGTGCCTGGGGGCCCGGGGGCGCGGGTGAAAAACTGTTTTTT
.	TRBV28	.	TRBJ1-2	CASSPGTVGYTF	TGTGCCAGCAGTCCCGGGACCGTTGGCTACACCTTC
.	TRBV7-9	.	TRBJ1-5	CASSFPNQPQHF	TGTGCCAGCAGCTTCCCGAATCAGCCCCAGCATTTT
.	TRBV11-3	few	TRBJ1-1	CASSHSFGEAFF	TGTGCCAGCAGCCATTCGTTTGGAGAAGCTTTCTTT
TRBD2	TRBV28	once	TRBJ2-7	CASRLAGVVSYEQYF	TGTGCCAGCAGACTAGCGGGAGTCGTCTCCTACGAGCAGTACTTC
.	TRBV6-5	.	TRBJ1-5	CASSKEGQPQHF	TGTGCCAGCTCAAAGGAAGGACAGCCCCAGCATTTT
.	TRBV7-3	.	TRBJ2-2	CASSLTGNTGELFF	TGTGCCAGCAGCCTGACAGGGAACACCGGGGAGCTGTTTTTT
.	TRBV7-3	.	TRBJ2-3	CASSLNLGDTQYF	TGTGCCAGCAGCTTAAATCTTGGAGATACGCAGTATTTT
TRBD2	TRBV19	.	TRBJ2-1	CASSPAAGGNEQFF	TGTGCCAGTAGCCCCGCAGCGGGGGGCAATGAGCAGTTCTTC
.	TRBV7-3	few	TRBJ2-2	CASSLTGQNTGELFF	TGTGCCAGCAGCTTAACGGGACAGAACACCGGGGAGCTGTTTTTT
TRBD2	TRBV11-2	.	TRBJ2-1	CASSTAAGGVDEQFF	TGTGCCAGCAGCACCGCAGCGGGAGGTGTCGATGAGCAGTTCTTC
TRBD2	TRBV7-3	.	TRBJ2-2	CASSLTSSGSNTGELFF	TGTGCCAGCAGCTTAACGAGTAGCGGGAGTAATACCGGGGAGCTGTTTTTT